Listed below are T cell receptor beta chains from one sample, sequenced in a study of shared clonotypes between healthy human individuals. Clones were read by immunoSEQ multiplex PCR, and TCRdb kept only the in-frame ones, dropping some. The sample lists under 1,100,000 clones, 70% to 80% seen once, with about 1.5% in the top ten. The sequencing sample was made of memory CD4+ T cells sorted from blood. Source of these receptors: a man aged 18 to 35 in good health. The CDR3 runs from the conserved cysteine through the conserved F or W. The D gene is left open where the match is weak. Size values are once, few and many counts, or a class for expanded clones, and some rows have none.

J,V,D,size,DNA,CDR3
TRBJ1-1,TRBV2,.,.,TGTGCCAGCACGCCAGACACTGAAGCTTTCTTT,CASTPDTEAFF
TRBJ1-1,TRBV5-5,.,.,TGTGCCAGCAGCGTAGGGACGGTCACTGAAGCTTTCTTT,CASSVGTVTEAFF
TRBJ2-7,TRBV6-1,TRBD1,.,TGTGCCAGCAGCGAATCCGGGACAGGGCGTAGCGAGCAGTACTTC,CASSESGTGRSEQYF
TRBJ1-1,TRBV27,.,.,TGTGCCAGCAGTCCGGACTGGGGGAACACTGAAGCTTTCTTT,CASSPDWGNTEAFF
TRBJ2-3,TRBV7-2,TRBD2,few,TGTGCCAGCAGCTCGCGTGTAGGACTAGCGGGAGGAGTTACGCAGTATTTT,CASSSRVGLAGGVTQYF
TRBJ2-2,TRBV5-1,.,once,TGCGCCAGCAGCTTGTCGGTATCAGGCCCCGGGGAGCTGTTTTTT,CASSLSVSGPGELFF
TRBJ1-2,TRBV5-1,.,.,TGCGCCAGCAGCTTGGATCGGGCAGGGGTAGGTGGCTACACCTTC,CASSLDRAGVGGYTF
TRBJ1-6,TRBV19,.,.,TGTGCCAGTTCGGGGGGGAATAATTCACCCCTCCACTTT,CASSGGNNSPLHF
TRBJ2-3,TRBV1,.,.,TGCACCAGCAGCCCGCGGGGGGGAACCGATACGCAGTATTTT,CTSSPRGGTDTQYF
TRBJ1-2,TRBV5-1,.,.,TGCGCCAGCAGCTTGGAAGTGACCCCCGCCTATGGCTACACCTTC,CASSLEVTPAYGYTF
TRBJ1-2,TRBV6-1,.,.,TGTGCCAGCAGTGGTCCGGGAGTAAGCGGCTACACCTTC,CASSGPGVSGYTF
TRBJ1-6,TRBV7-7,.,.,TGTGCTAGCAGTCCGGACTATAATTCACCCCTCCACTTT,CASSPDYNSPLHF
TRBJ2-7,TRBV11-3,.,.,TGTGCCAGCAGCTCTGACTACTCCTACGAGCAGTACTTC,CASSSDYSYEQYF
TRBJ1-2,TRBV6-5,.,.,TGTGCCAGCAGAGGACAGCAAGACTATGGCTACACCTTC,CASRGQQDYGYTF
TRBJ1-1,TRBV6-5,TRBD1,.,TGTGCCAGCAGCCGACAGGGAGGGAACACTGAAGCTTTCTTT,CASSRQGGNTEAFF
TRBJ1-1,TRBV6-1,TRBD1,.,TGTGCCAGCAGTGAAGCGGGGACAGCTCGGAACACTGAAGCTTTCTTT,CASSEAGTARNTEAFF
TRBJ2-2,TRBV5-1,.,many,TGCGCCAGCAGGAATTTAGGGGCCGGGGAGCTGTTTTTT,CASRNLGAGELFF
TRBJ1-2,TRBV25-1,.,few,TGTGCCAGCAGTGATGAGGCAGGACTGGGCTACACCTTC,CASSDEAGLGYTF
TRBJ2-5,TRBV15,.,once,TGTGCCACCAGCAGAGATGTGCGGGGCGAAGAGACCCAGTACTTC,CATSRDVRGEETQYF
TRBJ2-2,TRBV11-2,.,.,TGTGCCAGCACCTGGGGCCTCACCGGGGAGCTGTTTTTT,CASTWGLTGELFF
TRBJ2-6,TRBV28,.,.,TGTGCCAGCAGTTTAGGTGGGTCTGGGGCCAACGTCCTGACTTTC,CASSLGGSGANVLTF
TRBJ2-1,TRBV9,TRBD2,.,TGTGCCAGCAGCCTCAGCGGGGGGATTGAGCAGTTCTTC,CASSLSGGIEQFF
TRBJ2-7,TRBV5-5,TRBD1,.,TGTGCCAGCAGCTCGACAGGGTCTGAGTACGAGCAGTACTTC,CASSSTGSEYEQYF
TRBJ1-4,TRBV5-1,.,.,TGCGCCAGCAGCGTCGAAGGGAATAATGAAAAACTGTTTTTT,CASSVEGNNEKLFF
TRBJ2-3,TRBV12-5,.,.,TGTGCTAGTGCTCGGACAGATACGCAGTATTTT,CASARTDTQYF
TRBJ2-7,TRBV4-3,.,.,TGCGCCAGCAGCCAGAGGGACCGGAGCTTAAGGGTTAGAACCTACGAGCAGTACTTC,CASSQRDRSLRVRTYEQYF
TRBJ2-3,TRBV5-6,TRBD1,.,TGTGCCAGCAGCTTCCGGGACAGGCCTTACGGGGCGCAGTATTTT,CASSFRDRPYGAQYF
TRBJ2-3,TRBV20-1,.,.,TGCAGTGCTAGCTGGGATACGCAGTATTTT,CSASWDTQYF
TRBJ1-1,TRBV27,.,.,TGTGCCAGCAGTTTTGTTCTTGGACAAGGAACTGAAGCTTTCTTT,CASSFVLGQGTEAFF
TRBJ1-2,TRBV6-8,TRBD1,.,TGTGCCAGCAGTTACTACGGGGAAGGGCAGGGGGCCGAAGGCTACACCTTC,CASSYYGEGQGAEGYTF
TRBJ1-6,TRBV6-5,.,.,TGTGCCGCCAGCTCCCTGGGTAATTCACCCCTCCACTTT,CAASSLGNSPLHF
TRBJ2-7,TRBV7-2,TRBD2,.,TGTGCCAGCAGCTCCTCTGTGGGCGGGAGGTCTTACGAGCAGTACTTC,CASSSSVGGRSYEQYF
TRBJ2-6,TRBV7-3,.,.,TGTGCCAGCAGCCTCGTTATTTCAGGGGCCAACGTCCTGACTTTC,CASSLVISGANVLTF
TRBJ1-6,TRBV6-5,.,few,TGTGCCAGCAGTTATGGGGCAGGTAATTCACCCCTCCACTTT,CASSYGAGNSPLHF
TRBJ2-3,TRBV11-2,.,.,TGTGCCAGCAGCTTTAACGACTTGGATACGCAGTATTTT,CASSFNDLDTQYF
TRBJ2-7,TRBV28,TRBD1,few,TGTGCCAGCAGGGGACAGCAGGTGTCCAGCTACGAGCAGTACTTC,CASRGQQVSSYEQYF
TRBJ1-6,TRBV25-1,TRBD1,many,TGTGCCAGCAGCGGTGACAGGGGGTCTTCTTCACCCCTCCACTTT,CASSGDRGSSSPLHF
TRBJ1-2,TRBV6-1,.,.,TGTGCCAGCAGTGACATAGGGTTCGGCTATGGCTACACCTTC,CASSDIGFGYGYTF
TRBJ2-1,TRBV6-5,.,.,TGTGCCAGCAGTCGGGACTGGGACAATGAGCAGTTCTTC,CASSRDWDNEQFF
TRBJ1-5,TRBV7-8,TRBD1,.,TGTGCCAGCAGCTCAACAGGGGGCTCAGGGCCCCAGCATTTT,CASSSTGGSGPQHF
TRBJ2-5,TRBV2,.,.,TGTGCCAGCAGTGAGGTGGGGTCGAATGCAGAGACCCAGTACTTC,CASSEVGSNAETQYF
TRBJ2-7,TRBV5-1,.,.,TGCGCCAGCAGCCCTGATCCGTCCTACGAGCAGTACTTC,CASSPDPSYEQYF
TRBJ2-7,TRBV6-1,.,.,TGTGCCAGCAGTGGGGGGGGGCTTTCCTACGAGCAGTACTTC,CASSGGGLSYEQYF
TRBJ2-3,TRBV7-2,.,once,TGTGCCAGCAGCCGTAACAGGGAGGCAGATACGCAGTATTTT,CASSRNREADTQYF
TRBJ2-7,TRBV5-1,.,.,TGCGCCAGCAGCTTGGGTTCGGGTGAGCAGTACTTC,CASSLGSGEQYF
TRBJ1-2,TRBV28,.,.,TGTGCCAGCAGTTTCGCAGGGAACTCTGGCTATGGCTACACCTTC,CASSFAGNSGYGYTF
TRBJ1-4,TRBV7-2,.,many,TGTGCCAGCAGCCGGATCGGGGAGAATGAAAAACTGTTTTTT,CASSRIGENEKLFF
TRBJ2-6,TRBV28,.,.,TGTGCCAGCAGTTCCTTAGGTGGAGGCTCCACTGGGGCCAACGTCCTGACTTTC,CASSSLGGGSTGANVLTF
TRBJ2-7,TRBV4-1,.,once,TGCGCCAGCAGCCAAGTTAGAATCCACGAGCAGTACTTC,CASSQVRIHEQYF
TRBJ2-2,TRBV18,TRBD1,.,TGTGCCAGCTCACCAGACAGGGGGATCACCGGGGAGCTGTTTTTT,CASSPDRGITGELFF
TRBJ2-2,TRBV14,.,.,TGTGCCAGCAGCCCAAACACCGGGGAGCTGTTTTTT,CASSPNTGELFF
TRBJ1-2,TRBV29-1,.,few,TGCAGCGTCCGAAGGGCCATTAGTGGCTACACCTTC,CSVRRAISGYTF
TRBJ1-2,TRBV4-3,.,few,TGCGCCAGCAGCCGGGAGGGCACGGTCCATGGCTACACCTTC,CASSREGTVHGYTF
TRBJ1-2,TRBV27,.,.,TGTGCCAGCAGTTATCAGGACGGCCAGCGGGCTGGCTACACCTTC,CASSYQDGQRAGYTF
TRBJ2-7,TRBV6-1,.,.,TGTGCCAGCACCAAAGAACGCCTATCCTACGAGCAGTACTTC,CASTKERLSYEQYF
TRBJ2-6,TRBV5-5,TRBD1,.,TGTGCCAGCAGCTTGTATGGGACAGTCTTCCAGTCTGGGGCCAACGTCCTGACTTTC,CASSLYGTVFQSGANVLTF
TRBJ2-2,TRBV6-6,TRBD1,few,TGTGCCAGCAGATCGCGACAGGGGACCACCGGGGAGCTGTTTTTT,CASRSRQGTTGELFF